A selection of T cell receptor beta chains follows, all from one sample in a study of cytomegalovirus exposure and HLA in healthy donors. The data were produced by immunoSEQ multiplex PCR, yet TCRdb's version contains in-frame clones alone and is incomplete. Of 150,000 to 180,000 clones listed, more than 75% are singletons. Sequenced material: PBMCs. These receptors were collected from a man aged 25-45 years in good health and CMV-seropositive. The CDR3 runs from the conserved cysteine through the conserved F or W. The D gene is left open where the match is weak. Some rows have no size entry. The others give once, few or many, or a class for an expanded clone.

clone_size | j_call | d_call | v_call | cdr3_nt | cdr3_aa
- | TRBJ2-1 | - | TRBV14 | TGTGCCAGCAGCCAAGATCTCGGCAGGGAACAGTTCTTC | CASSQDLGREQFF
- | TRBJ1-2 | - | TRBV28 | TGTGCCAGCAGTTTATCAGACTATGGCTACACCTTC | CASSLSDYGYTF
- | TRBJ1-2 | TRBD1 | TRBV7-9 | TGTTCCAGCAGCTTGTTCGGGACAGGGGGCGCCCCCAGTTATGGCTACACCTTC | CSSSLFGTGGAPSYGYTF
- | TRBJ2-2 | TRBD2 | TRBV27 | TGTGCCAGCAGTCCATACGGGAGGGCCTTCGCCGGGGAGCTGTTTTTT | CASSPYGRAFAGELFF
- | TRBJ1-1 | - | TRBV11-2 | TGTGCCAGCAGCTTAGATATTGCGTTCGGGCGAGGGGGGGTTATTACTGAAGCTTTCTTT | CASSLDIAFGRGGVITEAFF
- | TRBJ1-5 | - | TRBV11-3 | TGTGCCAGCAGCGAAGGGGCCGGAGCAGGGTTCAATCAGCCCCAGCATTTT | CASSEGAGAGFNQPQHF
- | TRBJ1-2 | - | TRBV7-8 | TGTGCCAGCAGCTTCCTAAAAACCCGGGACTATGGCTACACCTTC | CASSFLKTRDYGYTF
- | TRBJ1-1 | - | TRBV2 | TGTGCCAGCAAGGAGGAGATGAGCAACACTGAAGCTTTCTTT | CASKEEMSNTEAFF
- | TRBJ1-5 | - | TRBV28 | TGTGCCAGCAGTGAGCGGACCACTAATCAGCCCCAGCATTTT | CASSERTTNQPQHF
- | TRBJ2-5 | TRBD2 | TRBV6-5 | TGTGCCAGCAGTAAGACTAGCGGCGAATGGGAGACCCAGTACTTC | CASSKTSGEWETQYF
once | TRBJ2-3 | TRBD1 | TRBV19 | TGTGCCAGCAGACAGGGAAGCACAGATACGCAGTATTTT | CASRQGSTDTQYF
- | TRBJ2-1 | TRBD1 | TRBV2 | TGTGCCAGCAGCATGGTCCCAACAGGGGGCGAGCAGTTCTTC | CASSMVPTGGEQFF
- | TRBJ2-7 | TRBD1 | TRBV7-6 | TGTGCCAGCAGCCCAGGGACAGATACCTCCTACGAGCAGTACTTC | CASSPGTDTSYEQYF
- | TRBJ2-1 | - | TRBV11-2 | TGTGCCAGCAACCAGCGCGCTAGCGCGTACAATGAGCAGTTCTTC | CASNQRASAYNEQFF
- | TRBJ2-3 | - | TRBV7-8 | TGTGCCAGCAGCCCGCCAGACACAGATACGCAGTATTTT | CASSPPDTDTQYF
- | TRBJ2-5 | TRBD1 | TRBV15 | TGTGCCACCAGCAGGGTAGGGACAGGAGGGGAGACCCAGTACTTC | CATSRVGTGGETQYF
once | TRBJ1-1 | - | TRBV11-2 | TGTGCCAGCAGCTTTCGGGGGGTGTACTCCCCCGAAGACACTGAAGCTTTCTTT | CASSFRGVYSPEDTEAFF
- | TRBJ2-2 | TRBD2 | TRBV6-5 | TGTGCCGGAAGGACTAGCGGGAGTGGGACCGGGGAGCTGTTTTTT | CAGRTSGSGTGELFF
- | TRBJ1-2 | TRBD1 | TRBV7-3 | TGTGCCAGCAGCTTCGACAGGGTTATTAACTATGGCTACACCTTC | CASSFDRVINYGYTF
- | TRBJ2-1 | - | TRBV30 | TGTGCCTGGAGTGTACTGGGCAGGGGAATTTACAATGAGCAGTTCTTC | CAWSVLGRGIYNEQFF
- | TRBJ2-1 | TRBD2 | TRBV28 | TGTGCCAGCAGTTTTGCGAGACTAGCGGCATATGAGCAGTTCTTC | CASSFARLAAYEQFF
once | TRBJ2-7 | - | TRBV4-2 | TGTGCCAGCAGGTACTGCGAGCAGTACTTC | CASRYCEQYF
once | TRBJ2-1 | TRBD1 | TRBV4-1 | TGCGCCAGCAGCCAAGACCGGGACAGTGGATACAATGAGCAGTTCTTC | CASSQDRDSGYNEQFF
- | TRBJ2-3 | TRBD2 | TRBV13 | TGTGCCAGCAGCTTTTTAGGACTAGGGGGCACAGATACGCAGTATTTT | CASSFLGLGGTDTQYF
once | TRBJ2-7 | TRBD2 | TRBV2 | TGTGCCAGCAGCCAAGCTAGCGGGAGTCTATACGAGCAGTACTTC | CASSQASGSLYEQYF
once | TRBJ2-1 | - | TRBV10-2 | TGCGCCAGCAGGTCCTGGGGCGATGAGCAGTTCTTC | CASRSWGDEQFF
- | TRBJ2-1 | - | TRBV28 | TGTGCCAGCAGTACACGGCTCTACAGAGACAACAATGAGCAGTTCTTC | CASSTRLYRDNNEQFF
- | TRBJ2-7 | TRBD1 | TRBV11-3 | TGTGCCAGCAGCAACCGACAGGGCTACGAGCAGTACTTC | CASSNRQGYEQYF
- | TRBJ2-7 | TRBD1 | TRBV2 | TGTGCCAGCAGTGAAGTGAGGGGGCCCACCTACGAGCAGTACTTC | CASSEVRGPTYEQYF
once | TRBJ1-6 | - | TRBV2 | TGTGCCAGCAATGGGGAGATTAATTCACCCCTCCACTTT | CASNGEINSPLHF
few | TRBJ1-1 | - | TRBV6-1 | TGTGCCAGCACCCAAGGGGGGGTACAGACTGAAGCTTTCTTT | CASTQGGVQTEAFF
- | TRBJ2-7 | TRBD1 | TRBV27 | TGTGCCAGCAGTTTTGGGCCAGGGGGCTTCTACGAGCAGTACTTC | CASSFGPGGFYEQYF
few | TRBJ1-1 | TRBD1 | TRBV5-1 | TGCGCCAGCAGCTTGGGGGACAGACTATACACTGAAGCTTTCTTT | CASSLGDRLYTEAFF
- | TRBJ2-7 | TRBD2 | TRBV27 | TGTGCCAGCAGTTTCGCCGGGACTAGTAAGTACGAGCAGTACTTC | CASSFAGTSKYEQYF
- | TRBJ2-7 | TRBD1 | TRBV5-4 | TGTGCCAGCAGCCCAGGGGGACGCGTCCACGAGCAGTACTTC | CASSPGGRVHEQYF
- | TRBJ2-7 | TRBD1 | TRBV6-5 | TGTGCCAGCAGTGCCCGGGACAGGCGTACCTACGAGCAGTACTTC | CASSARDRRTYEQYF
- | TRBJ1-6 | - | TRBV4-2 | TGTGCCAGCACCGAAACGCGCACAGGGAGTTCACCCCTCCACTTT | CASTETRTGSSPLHF
- | TRBJ1-6 | TRBD1 | TRBV7-3 | TGTGCCAGCAGCCGAACAGGGGGATATTCACCCCTCCACTTT | CASSRTGGYSPLHF
few | TRBJ2-7 | TRBD2 | TRBV7-2 | TGTGCCAGCACCCTCAGAACTAGCGGGAGCCACGAGCAGTACTTC | CASTLRTSGSHEQYF
- | TRBJ2-7 | - | TRBV6-1 | TGTGCCAGCAGTGAAGCGGGAGTCCCCTACGAGCAGTACTTC | CASSEAGVPYEQYF
- | TRBJ1-2 | TRBD1 | TRBV7-2 | TGTGCCAGCAGCTCACAAACAGGGGATCGTTATGGCTACACCTTC | CASSSQTGDRYGYTF
- | TRBJ1-1 | TRBD1 | TRBV28 | TGTGCCAGCAGTCCGGGACAGCTGAACACTGAAGCTTTCTTT | CASSPGQLNTEAFF
- | TRBJ2-3 | - | TRBV6-1 | TGTGCCAGCAGTGAAAATCAGGGCTCAGATACGCAGTATTTT | CASSENQGSDTQYF
- | TRBJ2-3 | TRBD1 | TRBV29-1 | TGCAGCGCTACGGACAGGGACACAGATACGCAGTATTTT | CSATDRDTDTQYF
- | TRBJ2-5 | TRBD2 | TRBV11-3 | TGTGCCAGCAGCTTAGTAATAGCGGGAGGGCCGGGGGAAGAGACCCAGTACTTC | CASSLVIAGGPGEETQYF
- | TRBJ1-5 | - | TRBV15 | TGTGCCACCAGCAGAGATATCCCAGGGGATCAGCCCCAGCATTTT | CATSRDIPGDQPQHF
once | TRBJ2-1 | TRBD2 | TRBV28 | TGTGCCAGCAGACGGCGAACTAGCGGGATAACGGCCTACAATGAGCAGTTCTTC | CASRRRTSGITAYNEQFF
once | TRBJ1-1 | TRBD1 | TRBV11-2 | TGTGCCAGCAGCTCCCAGGGGGCAGAGAACACTGAAGCTTTCTTT | CASSSQGAENTEAFF
- | TRBJ2-1 | TRBD2 | TRBV19 | TGTGCCAGTAGTACGCGGACTAGCGGGAGGGCCGACAATGAGCAGTTCTTC | CASSTRTSGRADNEQFF
- | TRBJ2-1 | - | TRBV27 | TGTGCCAGCAGTTTATCCCAGACTAGCAATGAGCAGTTCTTC | CASSLSQTSNEQFF
few | TRBJ2-1 | - | TRBV6-1 | TGTGCCAGCAGCCGAGGCAGGGGGGATCAGCAGTTCTTC | CASSRGRGDQQFF